The 9 T cell receptor beta chains presented below share a single source sample, sequenced in a study of technical replicates of blood from a few donors. Here immunoSEQ multiplex PCR was the method, and the copy in TCRdb shows in-frame clones only, minus some. The sample carries approximately 81,000 clones, about 96% recorded once. Input material: T cells isolated from PBMCs. Source of these receptors: a human donor in good health.

This clone was recorded once. The rearrangement uses TRBV5-6 and TRBJ1-1; weak D call: TRBD1 (5 bases). V lost 3 bases and J 3 bases, leaving 15 bases between the germline ends. The CDR3 runs to 15 residues. From germline, CDR1 is SGHDT and CDR2 YYEEEE. This CDR3 is CASSWAGHQYTEAFF. In nucleotides, the CDR3 is TGTGCCAGCAGCTGGGCCGGACACCAGTACACTGAAGCTTTCTTT.

The chain carries TRBV10-1 and TRBJ2-2; TRBD2 matches at 10 bases. Germline V lookup: CDR1 WNHNN, CDR2 SYGVQD (reference sequence). The CDR3 contains 16 residues. The junction had 8 bases not matched to a gene; V was cut back by 6 bases and J by 4 bases. CDR3: CASRNSGRVGTGELFF. For the CDR3, the DNA is TGCGCCAGCAGAAACAGCGGGAGGGTCGGCACCGGGGAGCTGTTTTTT.

This clone was seen a single time. The V call is TRBV5-1, the J call TRBJ2-7, with D tentatively TRBD1 (6 bases). The germline V gene has CDR1 SGHRS and CDR2 YFSETQ. Trimming removed 3 bases from V and 0 bases from J, with 10 bases in between. This CDR3 region has 14 residues. CDR3 region: CASSWMDSSYEQYF. The CDR3 nucleotides read TGCGCCAGCAGCTGGATGGACAGCTCCTACGAGCAGTACTTC. The whole variable domain, remainder taken from reference TRBV5-1 and TRBJ2-7, is KAGVTQTPRYLIKTRGQQVTLSCSPISGHRSVSWYQQTPGQGLQFLFEYFSETQRNKGNFPGRFSGRQFSNSRSEMNVSTLELGDSALYLCASSWMDSSYEQYFGPGTRLTVT.

This chain connects TRBV9 to TRBJ1-5; D ambiguous. CDR3 length: 15 amino acids. V lost 1 base to trimming and J lost 2 bases, with 10 bases between them. Germline CDR1 reads SGDLS; CDR2 reads YYNGEE. The CDR3 is CASSVSGYGNQPQHF. The CDR3 nucleotides are TGTGCCAGCAGCGTATCCGGGTATGGCAATCAGCCCCAGCATTTT.

The J gene is TRBJ2-2, the V gene TRBV10-3; tentative D call: TRBD2 (5 bases). The CDR3 has 15 amino acids. Germline V gene data show CDR1 as ENHRY and CDR2 as SYGVKD. The germline V and J ends were trimmed by 5 bases and 4 bases, with 14 bases remaining between them. CDR3 region: CAISNPGGGTGELFF. CDR3 DNA sequence: TGTGCCATCAGTAATCCAGGAGGAGGCACCGGGGAGCTGTTTTTT.

On this clone itself: One end of the junction is discordant with germline, which a read error may explain. The rearrangement uses TRBV29-1 and TRBJ2-3, with 12 bases matching TRBD2. The CDR3 runs 11 residues. Germline V gene sequence: CDR1 SQVTM, CDR2 ANQGSEA. CDR3: CSVETLGLAGF. Written as DNA, the CDR3 is TGCAGCGTTGAAACACTGGGACTAGCGGGTTTT.

The chain links TRBV7-9 to TRBJ2-2, with D possibly TRBD2 on 6 matching bases. CDR3 length: 16 residues. The ends were cut back, 4 bases at V and 0 bases at J, with 12 bases in the middle. Germline V gene sequence: CDR1 SEHNR, CDR2 FQNEAQ (reference sequence). CDR3 protein: CASSSGGGANTGELFF. The CDR3 nucleotides read TGTGCCAGCAGCTCCGGCGGCGGGGCGAACACCGGGGAGCTGTTTTTT.

CDR3: CASSLAFRDRRHRAYEQYF. CDR3 DNA sequence: TGTGCCAGCAGCTTAGCCTTCCGGGACAGACGACACCGGGCCTACGAGCAGTACTTC. This chain connects TRBV11-2 to TRBJ2-7; TRBD1 matches at 7 bases. V shed 1 base, J shed 2 bases, and the junction held 17 bases outside the gene matches. Germline CDR1 SGHAT, CDR2 FQNNGV. This CDR3 is 19 amino acids long.

CDR3 bases: TGTGCTAGTGGTTTGGACGGGAGAGAGACCCAGTACTTC. It codes for CASGLDGRETQYF. The V gene is TRBV12-5, the J gene TRBJ2-5; D may be TRBD2 (6 bases). The CDR3 is 13 residues long. V was pared by 1 base and J by 4 bases, with 7 bases between. Germline V gene sequence: CDR1 LGHNT, CDR2 FRNRAP.